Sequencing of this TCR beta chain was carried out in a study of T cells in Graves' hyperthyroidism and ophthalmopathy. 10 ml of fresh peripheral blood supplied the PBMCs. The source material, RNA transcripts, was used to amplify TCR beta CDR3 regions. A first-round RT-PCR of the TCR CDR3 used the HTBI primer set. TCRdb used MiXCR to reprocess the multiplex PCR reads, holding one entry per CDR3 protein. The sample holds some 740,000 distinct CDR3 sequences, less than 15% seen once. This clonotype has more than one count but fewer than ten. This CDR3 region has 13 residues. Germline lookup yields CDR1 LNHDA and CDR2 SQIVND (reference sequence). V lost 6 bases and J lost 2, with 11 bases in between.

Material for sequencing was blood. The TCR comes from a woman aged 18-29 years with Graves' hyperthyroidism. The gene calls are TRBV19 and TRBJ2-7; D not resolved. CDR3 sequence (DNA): TGTGCCAGTAGCGCCGGCAAGCCCTACGAGCAGTACTTC. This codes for CASSAGKPYEQYF.